This T cell receptor beta chain was retrieved from a study of blood T cell repertoires in COVID-19. This CDR3 has 14 residues. Per germline, CDR1 MNHNY and CDR2 SVGAGI (reference sequence). V lost 7 bases to trimming and J lost 4 bases; unmatched junction nucleotides: 5. Data came from immunoSEQ multiplex PCR; TCRdb stores just in-frame clones and leaves some out. In the table there are about 80,000 clones, around four fifths of which are singletons. The source material was peripheral blood. The chain recombines TRBV6-6 with TRBJ2-1, with TRBD1 matching 9 bases. This clonotype was obtained from a man older than 75 with active or convalescent COVID-19. CDR3 in amino acids: CASTLTGGYNEQFF. CDR3 sequence (DNA): TGTGCCAGCACTCTGACAGGGGGTTACAATGAGCAGTTCTTC.